This T cell receptor beta chain was found in a study of metastatic and nonmetastatic thyroid tumors. Study as a whole: Repertoires from malignant and benign thyroid patients were compared across blood and tumor or nodule tissue. Study-wide findings and caveats: Benign nodules reportedly had significantly lower TCR beta diversity than malignant thyroid tumors in blood and tumor.

Original analysis: Building a distant-metastasis classifier for papillary thyroid cancer drew on CDR3 differences across clinicopathological groups. TCRdb re-clonotyped the PCR reads via MiXCR. None of the V and J calls come from the authors' own analysis; TCRdb made them. The repertoire holds roughly 12,000 clones, under 25% seen once, with 12% to 15% in the top ten. Until they underwent thyroid surgery, no patient had received any treatment. V was clipped by 4 bases and J by 5 bases; unmatched bases: 6. Germline CDR1 reads SGHRS; CDR2 reads YFSETQ. The CDR3 sequence is 13 residues long. Comments on this clone: Its antigen remains unidentified.

The sequenced sample was adjacent normal tissue. The source is a female donor with papillary thyroid cancer or a benign thyroid nodule (not recorded which). Some clones in this sample may be carry-over from other donors' samples. The V call is TRBV5-1, the J call TRBJ2-7; 7 positions agree with TRBD1. The chain's CDR3 is CASSQTGTDEQYF. In DNA form, the CDR3 reads TGCGCCAGCAGCCAGACAGGGACGGACGAGCAGTACTTC.